What follows is one T cell receptor (beta chain) and its context. As yet, its antigen is unknown. Using immunoSEQ multiplex PCR, the repertoire was profiled, and TCRdb retains in-frame clones only, with some absent. The sample contains 45,000 to 60,000 clones, 85% to 95% of which appear only once. The data derive from a study of T cells after posttransplantation cyclophosphamide. Study-wide results and caveats: TRB overlap between skin or GI tissue T cells and blood was limited. Donor-recipient repertoire similarity was low at 1-2 months, rising over year one.

CDR1 is SEHNR and CDR2 is FQNEAQ in the germline V gene (reference sequence). The CDR3 has 14 residues. V dropped 5 bases and J dropped 2 bases, with 13 bases sitting between them. This sequence originates from a woman in her 50s in good health and a related stem cell transplant donor. The sequencing sample was made of PBMCs. The chain carries TRBV7-9 and TRBJ2-7; tentatively, D is TRBD1 (6 bases). This CDR3 reads CASSPGQTTYEQYF. CDR3 bases: TGTGCCAGCAGCCCAGGACAGACTACCTACGAGCAGTACTTC. The variable domain in full, with the rest retrieved from reference TRBV7-9 and TRBJ2-7, is DTGVSQNPRHKITKRGQNVTFRCDPISEHNRLYWYRQTLGQGPEFLTYFQNEAQLEKSRLLSDRFSAERPKGSFSTLEIQRTEQGDSAMYLCASSPGQTTYEQYFGPGTRLTVT.